A selection of T cell receptor beta chains follows, all from one sample in a study of regulatory T cells in long-lasting Graves disease. TCRdb processed the multiplex PCR reads anew with MiXCR; each CDR3 protein has one entry. The repertoire holds 400,000 to 500,000 distinct CDR3 sequences, with approximately 15% as singletons. The same sample was also used in a study of T cells in Graves' hyperthyroidism and ophthalmopathy.

The input for sequencing was peripheral blood mononuclear cells (PBMCs), taken at new diagnosis, from a patient treated with antithyroid drugs. Receptors originate from a middle-aged woman with Graves disease. Both conserved end residues are part of each CDR3. D genes are given only for firm matches. Rows give clone size only sometimes, using once, few, many, or a class for an expanded clone.

j_gene	v_gene	abundance	d_gene	len	CDR3aa	CDR3nt
TRBJ2-1	TRBV11-3	many	.	15	CASSLAGFTYNEQFF	TGTGCCAGCAGCTTAGCGGGTTTTACCTACAATGAGCAGTTCTTC
TRBJ2-1	TRBV24-1	.	.	13	CATSDFGYNEQFF	TGTGCCACCAGTGATTTTGGGTACAATGAGCAGTTCTTC
TRBJ2-1	TRBV27	.	.	14	CASSLMGPYNEQFF	TGTGCCAGCAGTTTAATGGGACCCTACAATGAGCAGTTCTTC
TRBJ1-1	TRBV28	many	TRBD1	17	CASSLYPFDRVGTEAFF	TGTGCCAGCAGTTTATACCCTTTCGACAGGGTAGGGACTGAAGCTTTCTTT
TRBJ2-7	TRBV14	many	.	15	CASRHSWQGPGEQYF	TGTGCCAGCAGGCACAGTTGGCAGGGTCCGGGGGAGCAGTACTTC
TRBJ2-5	TRBV24-1	many	.	16	CATSDPGEGGGETQYF	TGTGCCACCAGTGATCCAGGGGAGGGGGGAGGCGAGACCCAGTACTTC
TRBJ2-1	TRBV4-1	few	.	15	CASSQVGTAYDEQFF	TGCGCCAGCAGCCAAGTGGGGACCGCCTACGATGAGCAGTTCTTC
TRBJ2-1	TRBV10-3	few	TRBD1	15	CAISETGGTNNEQFF	TGTGCCATCAGTGAGACAGGGGGAACCAACAATGAGCAGTTCTTC
TRBJ2-7	TRBV12-5	many	.	13	CASGLVSGKEQYF	TGTGCTAGTGGTTTGGTATCGGGCAAGGAGCAGTACTTC
TRBJ2-1	TRBV20-1	many	.	11	CSARVRSEQFF	TGCAGTGCTAGAGTAAGGAGTGAGCAGTTCTTC
TRBJ1-3	TRBV18	many	.	16	CASSPGLANSGNTIYF	TGTGCCAGCTCACCAGGACTGGCGAACTCTGGAAACACCATATATTTT
TRBJ2-5	TRBV28	.	TRBD1	14	CASSETGGLETQYF	TGTGCCAGCAGTGAGACAGGGGGCTTGGAGACCCAGTACTTC
TRBJ2-2	TRBV24-1	many	.	16	CATSDFSFTNTGELFF	TGTGCCACCAGTGATTTCTCATTTACGAACACCGGGGAGCTGTTTTTT
TRBJ2-3	TRBV7-9	.	.	16	CASSLAYAGLTDTQYF	TGTGCCAGCAGCTTAGCGTACGCGGGACTTACAGATACGCAGTATTTT
TRBJ2-7	TRBV7-2	many	.	14	CASSEDLGFGEQYF	TGTGCCAGCAGCGAAGACCTTGGGTTCGGCGAGCAGTACTTC
TRBJ1-5	TRBV19	many	.	13	CASNPTGNQPQHF	TGTGCCAGTAACCCGACCGGGAATCAGCCCCAGCATTTT
TRBJ2-7	TRBV19	.	.	16	CASSIVGQGALRLQYF	TGTGCCAGTAGTATAGTCGGTCAGGGAGCTCTACGTTTGCAGTACTTC
TRBJ1-1	TRBV6-1	many	.	14	CASRSQGWNTEAFF	TGTGCCAGCAGGTCACAGGGTTGGAACACTGAAGCTTTCTTT
TRBJ1-6	TRBV6-4	.	TRBD1	16	CAIFTLGQEDNSPLHF	TGTGCCATCTTTACCCTGGGACAGGAAGATAATTCACCCCTCCACTTT
TRBJ1-1	TRBV18	many	.	16	CASSSTYTGSNTEAFF	TGTGCCAGCTCATCGACTTATACAGGGTCGAACACTGAAGCTTTCTTT
TRBJ2-2	TRBV19	many	.	16	CASSIVSTSNTGELFF	TGTGCCAGTAGTATAGTTTCCACCTCGAACACCGGGGAGCTGTTTTTT
TRBJ1-1	TRBV11-2	many	.	12	CASSLDWGEAFF	TGTGCCAGCAGCTTAGACTGGGGTGAAGCTTTCTTT
TRBJ2-1	TRBV7-7	many	TRBD2	16	CASSFGGLAAYNEQFF	TGTGCTAGCAGCTTTGGGGGACTAGCGGCCTACAATGAGCAGTTCTTC
TRBJ2-3	TRBV7-2	many	TRBD1	17	CASSLQGQGVTTDTQYF	TGTGCCAGCAGCTTACAGGGGCAGGGGGTTACCACAGATACGCAGTATTTT
TRBJ1-5	TRBV25-1	.	.	14	CASSGGEGNQPQHF	TGTGCCAGCAGTGGAGGGGAGGGCAATCAGCCCCAGCATTTT
TRBJ2-7	TRBV11-2	many	.	16	CASSLVGVTGFDEQYF	TGTGCCAGCAGCTTAGTAGGGGTCACAGGGTTCGACGAGCAGTACTTC
TRBJ2-7	TRBV9	.	TRBD2	14	CTSSVAREGYEQYF	TGTACCAGCAGCGTAGCACGGGAGGGGTACGAGCAGTACTTC
TRBJ1-2	TRBV2	.	TRBD1	18	CASRPLSLDRGGTDGYTF	TGTGCCAGCAGGCCTCTCTCACTGGACAGGGGAGGGACTGATGGCTACACCTTC
TRBJ2-7	TRBV27	many	.	16	CASSLSAGVLTYEQYF	TGTGCCAGCAGTTTATCGGCCGGGGTTCTTACCTACGAGCAGTACTTC
TRBJ2-6	TRBV6-5	.	.	21	CASSYSPSIGERSSGANVLTF	TGTGCCAGCAGTTACTCCCCTTCAATCGGGGAGAGAAGCTCTGGGGCCAACGTCCTGACTTTC
TRBJ1-2	TRBV2	.	.	12	CASSNLAVGYTF	TGTGCCAGCAGTAACTTGGCGGTAGGCTACACCTTC
TRBJ1-1	TRBV28	many	.	14	CASSLVHRNTEAFF	TGTGCCAGCAGTTTAGTTCACAGGAACACTGAAGCTTTCTTT
TRBJ2-1	TRBV24-1	few	TRBD1	16	CATSDRTGGLYNEQFF	TGTGCCACCAGTGACCGGACAGGGGGACTCTACAATGAGCAGTTCTTC
TRBJ1-4	TRBV5-1	.	TRBD1	17	CASSLNPYRGSDEKLFF	TGCGCCAGCAGCTTGAATCCGTACAGGGGATCTGATGAAAAACTGTTTTTT
TRBJ2-6	TRBV29-1	many	TRBD1	20	CSALSTPYGTGGSGANVLTF	TGCAGCGCCCTCAGTACACCCTATGGGACAGGGGGAAGTGGGGCCAACGTCCTGACTTTC
TRBJ2-7	TRBV19	.	.	14	CASSIDRNSYEQYF	TGTGCCAGTAGTATAGATCGCAACTCCTACGAGCAGTACTTC
TRBJ2-7	TRBV5-1	few	.	13	CASHRDHTYEQYF	TGCGCCAGTCATCGGGACCATACCTACGAGCAGTACTTC
TRBJ1-1	TRBV7-3	many	.	15	CASSLSRGNPPEAFF	TGTGCCAGCAGCTTATCGCGGGGGAACCCCCCTGAAGCTTTCTTT
TRBJ1-5	TRBV14	many	.	15	CASSQDEADAWPQHF	TGTGCCAGCAGCCAAGATGAGGCAGACGCCTGGCCCCAGCATTTT